These T cell receptor beta chains were read from a single sample in a study of T cell repertoires in cytomegalovirus infection. Antigen specificity for these receptors is unknown. TCRdb re-called the reads through MiXCR, storing one row per CDR3 protein. The data hold over 250,000 distinct CDR3 sequences, with 22% observed a single time. The sequenced sample was cultured PBMCs, obtained from culture after CMV antigen stimulation. These receptor sequences come from a human donor in good health (CMV status not recorded). Some clones in this sample may be carry-over from other donors' samples. Each CDR3 is given with its conserved first and last residue. D genes are given only for firm matches. Only some rows state a clone size, as once, few, many or a class for expanded clones.

clone size	D gene	V gene	J gene	CDR3 protein	CDR3 DNA
many	.	TRBV24-1	TRBJ2-1	CATSDPTRLPYNEQFF	TGTGCCACCAGTGATCCAACTAGGTTGCCCTACAATGAGCAGTTCTTC
few	.	TRBV28	TRBJ1-5	CASSIGPGVNQPQHF	TGTGCCAGCAGTATCGGGCCAGGGGTTAATCAGCCCCAGCATTTT
.	TRBD1	TRBV19	TRBJ1-5	CASSTRTGQPQHF	TGTGCCAGTAGTACCCGGACAGGTCAGCCCCAGCATTTT
few	.	TRBV25-1	TRBJ1-2	CASAGFGARGYTF	TGTGCCAGCGCAGGGTTCGGGGCGAGGGGTTACACCTTC
few	.	TRBV4-1	TRBJ1-5	CASSQERPSNQPQHF	TGCGCCAGCAGCCAAGAAAGGCCTAGCAATCAGCCCCAGCATTTT
many	.	TRBV11-2	TRBJ2-7	CASSLYRAVGYEQYF	TGTGCCAGCAGCTTGTACAGGGCCGTGGGCTACGAGCAGTACTTC
.	.	TRBV29-1	TRBJ2-3	CSVGQNTDTQYF	TGCAGCGTTGGACAGAACACAGATACGCAGTATTTT
many	.	TRBV7-9	TRBJ2-3	CASSLNEGDTQYF	TGTGCCAGCAGCTTGAACGAGGGGGATACGCAGTATTTT
.	.	TRBV6-5	TRBJ2-3	CASSLSRFSTDTQYF	TGTGCCAGCAGTTTATCGCGGTTTTCCACAGATACGCAGTATTTT
few	.	TRBV7-2	TRBJ1-6	CASSLGQNYNSPLHF	TGTGCCAGCAGCTTAGGACAGAACTATAATTCACCCCTCCACTTT
many	TRBD1	TRBV4-1	TRBJ1-2	CASSLMDRGNYGYTF	TGCGCCAGCAGCTTAATGGACAGGGGAAACTATGGCTACACCTTC
.	.	TRBV4-3	TRBJ1-4	CASSQTALRGEKLFF	TGCGCCAGCAGCCAGACGGCCCTGAGAGGAGAAAAACTGTTTTTT
.	TRBD2	TRBV6-1	TRBJ2-6	CASSLAGRHSGANVLTF	TGTGCCAGCAGCCTAGCGGGACGGCACTCTGGGGCCAACGTCCTGACTTTC
many	TRBD2	TRBV11-1	TRBJ2-5	CASSFSGDIEAQYF	TGTGCCAGCAGCTTTAGCGGGGATATTGAGGCCCAGTACTTC
few	TRBD2	TRBV6-5	TRBJ2-3	CASSYSLAGSTDTQYF	TGTGCCAGCAGTTACTCGCTAGCGGGGTCCACAGATACGCAGTATTTT
.	.	TRBV5-6	TRBJ2-1	CASSSTDNSYNEQFF	TGTGCCAGCAGCAGTACTGACAACTCCTACAATGAGCAGTTCTTC
.	.	TRBV27	TRBJ2-5	CASSPTIQETQYF	TGTGCCAGCAGTCCGACAATCCAAGAGACCCAGTACTTC
few	TRBD1	TRBV7-6	TRBJ2-5	CASSLARVRGQETQYF	TGTGCCAGCAGCTTAGCGCGCGTCAGGGGGCAAGAGACCCAGTACTTC
few	.	TRBV20-1	TRBJ1-1	CSASTDDWASEAFF	TGCAGTGCTAGTACAGATGACTGGGCCTCTGAAGCTTTCTTT
many	TRBD2	TRBV7-2	TRBJ2-5	CASSFSGKAKTQYF	TGTGCCAGCAGCTTTAGCGGGAAGGCAAAGACCCAGTACTTC
many	TRBD1	TRBV7-2	TRBJ1-3	CASSLATTGSGNTIYF	TGTGCCAGCAGCTTGGCTACGACAGGGAGTGGAAACACCATATATTTT
few	.	TRBV19	TRBJ2-1	CASSVGIYNEQFF	TGTGCCAGTAGTGTAGGGATCTACAATGAGCAGTTCTTC
few	TRBD1	TRBV9	TRBJ1-6	CASSVEGQGSSPLHF	TGTGCCAGCAGCGTAGAGGGACAGGGGAGTTCACCCCTCCACTTT
.	.	TRBV10-3	TRBJ2-3	CAISRPPTDTQYF	TGTGCCATCAGCCGCCCCCCCACAGATACGCAGTATTTT
few	TRBD2	TRBV9	TRBJ2-7	CASSPRTSDSYEQYF	TGTGCCAGCAGCCCCCGGACTAGCGACTCCTACGAGCAGTACTTC
many	TRBD1	TRBV7-2	TRBJ2-1	CASSPRGLLAGEQFF	TGTGCCAGCAGCCCCAGGGGGCTTCTCGCCGGTGAGCAGTTCTTC
few	.	TRBV9	TRBJ1-1	CASSVGWTGNTEAFF	TGTGCCAGCAGCGTAGGGTGGACGGGGAACACTGAAGCTTTCTTT
few	TRBD1	TRBV7-2	TRBJ2-3	CASSLIGQATDTQYF	TGTGCCAGCAGCTTAATAGGACAGGCCACAGATACGCAGTATTTT
many	TRBD1	TRBV7-2	TRBJ1-6	CASSPRTGNSPLHF	TGTGCCAGCAGCCCTAGGACAGGGAATTCACCCCTCCACTTT
.	.	TRBV2	TRBJ2-3	CASSAGSNTDTQYF	TGTGCCAGCAGTGCCGGCAGCAACACAGATACGCAGTATTTT
.	.	TRBV5-1	TRBJ2-5	CASSLGLSPVTQYF	TGCGCCAGCAGCTTGGGACTGTCCCCAGTGACCCAGTACTTC